This TCR beta chain was sequenced in a study of T-cell reconstitution after alpha-beta-depleted transplantation in children. This clonotype was observed many times. Its cognate antigen is unknown. A TCRbeta library incorporating unique molecular identifiers was prepared. In TCRdb, the PCR reads were re-called with MiXCR into one record per CDR3 protein. The profile shows 150,000 to 200,000 distinct CDR3 sequences, around 10% of them singletons. Germline CDR1 reads SGHRS; CDR2 reads YFSETQ. The V segment lost 5 bases and the J segment 0 bases; nucleotides outside the gene matches: 7. This CDR3 contains 17 residues. Study-wide points: Surviving recipient T cells and thymic progenitors underlay high day-60 TCRbeta diversity in some patients. About two months after transplant, alpha-beta T cells reportedly came from several hundred expanded graft clones.

V usage is TRBV5-1 and J usage is TRBJ2-6, with TRBD1 matching 8 bases. The specimen was PBMCs, collected before TCRalphabeta/CD19-depleted stem cell transplant. This TCR derives from a boy between 2 and 10 years old with acute myeloid leukemia, due to receive a stem cell transplant. In DNA form, the CDR3 reads TGCGCCAGCAGGGGACAGGCCCACTTCTCTGGGGCCAACGTCCTGACTTTC. It yields the protein CASRGQAHFSGANVLTF.